This paragraph covers one TCR beta chain sequence. The sample belongs to a study of cytomegalovirus exposure and HLA in healthy donors. Use of 60 Vbeta and 13 Jbeta primers characterized the PCR. The protocol was immunoSEQ multiplex PCR, while the TCRdb copy is restricted to in-frame clones and leaves out a portion. In the table there are about 69,000 clones, approximately 80% of which are singletons. Germline values: CDR1 SEHNR, CDR2 FQNEAQ (reference sequence). Trimming pared 5 bases from V and 4 bases from J, leaving 5 bases between. CDR3 length: 11 residues. The TCR comes from a man aged 18 to 30 in good health and CMV-seronegative. The gene calls are TRBV7-9 and TRBJ1-1, with D uncertain. The sample consisted of PBMCs. In DNA form, the CDR3 reads TGTGCCAGCAGCCTCCTCACTGAAGCTTTCTTT. This sequence encodes CASSLLTEAFF. Full variable domain (missing parts from reference TRBV7-9 and TRBJ1-1): DTGVSQNPRHKITKRGQNVTFRCDPISEHNRLYWYRQTLGQGPEFLTYFQNEAQLEKSRLLSDRFSAERPKGSFSTLEIQRTEQGDSAMYLCASSLLTEAFFGQGTRLTVV.